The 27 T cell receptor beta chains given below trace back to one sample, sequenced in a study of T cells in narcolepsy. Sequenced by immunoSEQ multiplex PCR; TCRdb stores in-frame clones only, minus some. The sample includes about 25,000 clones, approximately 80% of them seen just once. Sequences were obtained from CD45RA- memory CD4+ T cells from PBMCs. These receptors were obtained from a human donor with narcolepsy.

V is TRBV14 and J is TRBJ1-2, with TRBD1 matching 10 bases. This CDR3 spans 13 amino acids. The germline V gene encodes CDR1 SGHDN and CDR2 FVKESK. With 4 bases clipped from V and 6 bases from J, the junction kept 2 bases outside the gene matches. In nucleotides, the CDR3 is TGTGCCAGCAGCCCAGACAGGGGGCATGGCTACACCTTC. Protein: CASSPDRGHGYTF.

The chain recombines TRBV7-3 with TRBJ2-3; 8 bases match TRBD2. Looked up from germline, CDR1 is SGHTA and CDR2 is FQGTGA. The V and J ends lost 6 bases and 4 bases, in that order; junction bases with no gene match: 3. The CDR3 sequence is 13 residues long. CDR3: CASRTGGPDTQYF. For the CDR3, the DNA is TGTGCCAGCAGAACGGGAGGGCCAGATACGCAGTATTTT.

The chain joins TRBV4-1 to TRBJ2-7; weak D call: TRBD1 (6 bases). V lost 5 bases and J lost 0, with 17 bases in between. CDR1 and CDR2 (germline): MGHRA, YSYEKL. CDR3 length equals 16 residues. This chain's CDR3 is CASSYLSGAPSYEQYF. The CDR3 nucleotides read TGCGCCAGCAGCTATCTATCAGGGGCCCCCTCCTACGAGCAGTACTTC.

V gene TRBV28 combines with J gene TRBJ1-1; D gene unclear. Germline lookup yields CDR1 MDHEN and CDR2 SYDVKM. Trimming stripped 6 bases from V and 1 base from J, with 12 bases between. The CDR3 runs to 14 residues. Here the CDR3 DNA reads TGTGCCAGCAGCCGGGCGGGCCCGAACACTGAAGCTTTCTTT. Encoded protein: CASSRAGPNTEAFF.

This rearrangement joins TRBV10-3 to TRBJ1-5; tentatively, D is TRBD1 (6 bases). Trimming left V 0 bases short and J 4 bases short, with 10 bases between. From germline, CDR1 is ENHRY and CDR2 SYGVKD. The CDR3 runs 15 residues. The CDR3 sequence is CAISESIGGNQPQHF. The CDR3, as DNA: TGTGCCATCAGTGAGTCGATAGGGGGAAATCAGCCCCAGCATTTT.

In nucleotides, the CDR3 is TGTGCCAGCAGTAGGGGGGGGGCCGAGGATACGCAGTATTTT. Encoded protein: CASSRGGAEDTQYF. This sequence joins TRBV28 and TRBJ2-3; a possible D gene is TRBD2 (7 bases). Germline-derived CDR1 and CDR2 are MDHEN and SYDVKM. Trimming took off 5 bases at V and 6 bases at J, with 15 bases between the two ends. The CDR3 length is 14 residues.

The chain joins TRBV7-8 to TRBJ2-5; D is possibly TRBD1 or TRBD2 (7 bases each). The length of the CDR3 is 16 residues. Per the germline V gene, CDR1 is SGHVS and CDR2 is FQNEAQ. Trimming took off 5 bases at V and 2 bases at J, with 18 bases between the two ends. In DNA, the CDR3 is TGTGCCAGCAGCCCCACCAGGGGGGGGGCTCAAGAGACCCAGTACTTC. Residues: CASSPTRGGAQETQYF. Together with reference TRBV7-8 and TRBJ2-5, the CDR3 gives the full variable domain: GAGVSQSPRYKVAKRGQDVALRCDPISGHVSLFWYQQALGQGPEFLTYFQNEAQLDKSGLPSDRFFAERPEGSVSTLKIQRTQQEDSAVYLCASSPTRGGAQETQYFGPGTRLLVL.

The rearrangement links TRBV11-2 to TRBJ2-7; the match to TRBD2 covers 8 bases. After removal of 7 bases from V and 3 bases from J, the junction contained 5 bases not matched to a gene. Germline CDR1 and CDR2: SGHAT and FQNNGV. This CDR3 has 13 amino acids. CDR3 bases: TGTGCCAGCAAGACTAGCGCCTTCTACGAGCAGTACTTC. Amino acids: CASKTSAFYEQYF. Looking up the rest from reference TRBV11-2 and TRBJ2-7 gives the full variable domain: EAGVAQSPRYKIIEKRQSVAFWCNPISGHATLYWYQQILGQGPKLLIQFQNNGVVDDSQLPKDRFSAERLKGVDSTLKIQPAKLEDSAVYLCASKTSAFYEQYFGPGTRLTVT.

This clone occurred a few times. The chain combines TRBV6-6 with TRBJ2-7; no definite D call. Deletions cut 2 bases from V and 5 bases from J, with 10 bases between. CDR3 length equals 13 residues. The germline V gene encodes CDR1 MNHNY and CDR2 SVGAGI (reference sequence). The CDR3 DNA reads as TGTGCCAGCAGTTACGTCCCTGAGAACGAGCAGTACTTC. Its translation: CASSYVPENEQYF.

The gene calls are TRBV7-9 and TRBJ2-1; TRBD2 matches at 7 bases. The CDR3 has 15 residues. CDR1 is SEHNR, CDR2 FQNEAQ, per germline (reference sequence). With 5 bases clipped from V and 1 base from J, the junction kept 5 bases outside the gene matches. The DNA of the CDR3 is TGTGCCAGCAGCCTGGGGGGGATATCCTACAATGAGCAGTTCTTC. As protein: CASSLGGISYNEQFF.

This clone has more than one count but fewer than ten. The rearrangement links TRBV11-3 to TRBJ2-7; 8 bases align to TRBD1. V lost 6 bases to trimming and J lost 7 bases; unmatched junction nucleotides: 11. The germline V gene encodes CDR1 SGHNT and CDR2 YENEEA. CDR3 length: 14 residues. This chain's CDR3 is CASSFNPGDREQYF. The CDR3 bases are TGTGCCAGCAGTTTTAACCCCGGGGACAGGGAGCAGTACTTC.

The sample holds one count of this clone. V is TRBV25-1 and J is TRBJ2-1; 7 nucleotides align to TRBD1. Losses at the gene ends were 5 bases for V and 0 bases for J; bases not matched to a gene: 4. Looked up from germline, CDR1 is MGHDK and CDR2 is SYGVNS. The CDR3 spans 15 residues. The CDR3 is CASSPGQSSYNEQFF. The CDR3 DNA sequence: TGTGCCAGCAGTCCGGGACAGTCCTCCTACAATGAGCAGTTCTTC.

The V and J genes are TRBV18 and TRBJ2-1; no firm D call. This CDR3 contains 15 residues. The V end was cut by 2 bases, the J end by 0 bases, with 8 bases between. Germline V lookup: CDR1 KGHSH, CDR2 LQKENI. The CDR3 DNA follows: TGTGCCAGCTCACCATCCCCAAGCTCCTACAATGAGCAGTTCTTC. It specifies CASSPSPSSYNEQFF.

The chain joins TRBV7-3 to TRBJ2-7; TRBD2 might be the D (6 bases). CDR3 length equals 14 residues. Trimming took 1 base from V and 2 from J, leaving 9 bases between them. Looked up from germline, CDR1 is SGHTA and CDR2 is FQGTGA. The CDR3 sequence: CASSLKAGPYEQYF. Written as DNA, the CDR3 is TGTGCCAGCAGCTTAAAAGCGGGCCCCTACGAGCAGTACTTC.

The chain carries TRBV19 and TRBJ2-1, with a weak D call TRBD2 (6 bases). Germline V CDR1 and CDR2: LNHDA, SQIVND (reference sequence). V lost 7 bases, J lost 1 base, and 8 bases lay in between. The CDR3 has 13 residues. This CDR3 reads CASTRGSYNEQFF. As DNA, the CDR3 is TGTGCCAGTACCCGGGGGTCCTACAATGAGCAGTTCTTC.

In DNA form, the CDR3 reads TGTGCCAGCAGTTTTCCGGGGGGCGAGCAGTACTTC. This codes for CASSFPGGEQYF. The chain combines TRBV28 with TRBJ2-7; TRBD2 matches at 7 bases. V shed 3 bases, J shed 6 bases, and the junction held 2 bases outside the gene matches. CDR1 is MDHEN, CDR2 SYDVKM, per germline. The CDR3 contains 12 residues.

The DNA for the CDR3 is TGTGCCACCAGCAGTGAGATGGAGACCCAGTACTTC. Amino acids: CATSSEMETQYF. The V call is TRBV15, the J call TRBJ2-5, with D unresolved. Germline V gives CDR1 LNHNV, CDR2 YYDKDF (reference sequence). V gave up 3 bases and J gave up 5 bases, with 7 bases separating them. This CDR3 has 12 amino acids.

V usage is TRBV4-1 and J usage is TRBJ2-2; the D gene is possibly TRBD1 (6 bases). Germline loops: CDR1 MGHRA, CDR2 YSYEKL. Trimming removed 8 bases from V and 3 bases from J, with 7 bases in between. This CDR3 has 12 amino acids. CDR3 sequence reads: CASGQHTGELFF. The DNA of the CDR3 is TGCGCCAGCGGACAGCACACCGGGGAGCTGTTTTTT.

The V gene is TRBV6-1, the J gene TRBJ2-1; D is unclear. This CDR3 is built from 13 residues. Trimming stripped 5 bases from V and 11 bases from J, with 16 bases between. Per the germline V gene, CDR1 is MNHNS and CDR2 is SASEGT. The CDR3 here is CASSPTEALKQFF. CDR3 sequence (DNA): TGTGCCAGCAGTCCTACCGAGGCACTAAAGCAGTTCTTC.

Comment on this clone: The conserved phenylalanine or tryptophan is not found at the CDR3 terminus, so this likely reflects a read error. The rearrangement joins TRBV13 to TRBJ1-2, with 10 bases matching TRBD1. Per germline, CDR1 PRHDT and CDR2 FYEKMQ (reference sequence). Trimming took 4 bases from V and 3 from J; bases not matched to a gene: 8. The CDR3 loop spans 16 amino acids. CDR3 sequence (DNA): TGTGCCAGCAGCTCAACCCGGACAGGGGGAGACTATGGCTACACCTCC. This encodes CASSSTRTGGDYGYTS.

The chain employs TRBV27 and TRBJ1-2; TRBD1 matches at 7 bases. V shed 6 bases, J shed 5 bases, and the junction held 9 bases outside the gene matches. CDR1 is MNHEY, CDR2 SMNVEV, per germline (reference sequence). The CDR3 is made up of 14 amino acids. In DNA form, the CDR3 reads TGTGCCAGCAGACAACCGGGACAGCATTATGGCTACACCTTC. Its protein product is CASRQPGQHYGYTF.

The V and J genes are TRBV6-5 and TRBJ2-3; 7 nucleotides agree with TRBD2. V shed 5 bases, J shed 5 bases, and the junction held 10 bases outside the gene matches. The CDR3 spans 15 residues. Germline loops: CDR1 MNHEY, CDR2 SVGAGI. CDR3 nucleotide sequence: TGTGCCAGCAGTCCCGGACTAGTTTCTTTAGATACGCAGTATTTT. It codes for CASSPGLVSLDTQYF.

For the CDR3, the DNA is TGCGCCAGCAGCCAAGGGATGCTAGCCAAAAACATTCAGTACTTC. This sequence encodes CASSQGMLAKNIQYF. The chain couples TRBV4-1 to TRBJ2-4, with D unresolved. This CDR3 contains 15 residues. Trimming pared 1 base from V and 0 bases from J, leaving 7 bases between. Germline V gives CDR1 MGHRA, CDR2 YSYEKL.

The DNA of the CDR3 is TGTGCCAGCACCCGGACAGGGGCCATGAACACTGAAGCTTTCTTT. This codes for CASTRTGAMNTEAFF. This chain links TRBV28 with TRBJ1-1, with TRBD1 matching over 9 bases. The CDR3 contains 15 residues. Germline lookup yields CDR1 MDHEN and CDR2 SYDVKM. Germline trimming cut 7 bases from V and 0 bases from J; bases unmatched to any gene: 6.

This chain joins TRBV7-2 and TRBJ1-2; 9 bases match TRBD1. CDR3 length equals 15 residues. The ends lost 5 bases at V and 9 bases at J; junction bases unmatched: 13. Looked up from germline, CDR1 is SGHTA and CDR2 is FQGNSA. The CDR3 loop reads CASSQGQGAGRRYTF. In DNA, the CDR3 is TGTGCCAGCAGCCAGGGACAGGGAGCGGGAAGGCGCTACACCTTC.

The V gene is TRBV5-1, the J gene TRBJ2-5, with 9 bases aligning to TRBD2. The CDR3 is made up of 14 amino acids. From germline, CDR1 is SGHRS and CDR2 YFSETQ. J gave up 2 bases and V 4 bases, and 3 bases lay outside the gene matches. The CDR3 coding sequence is TGCGCCAGCAGCATAGCGGGGGCACAAGAGACCCAGTACTTC. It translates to CASSIAGAQETQYF. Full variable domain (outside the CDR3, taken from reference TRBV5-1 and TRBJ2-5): KAGVTQTPRYLIKTRGQQVTLSCSPISGHRSVSWYQQTPGQGLQFLFEYFSETQRNKGNFPGRFSGRQFSNSRSEMNVSTLELGDSALYLCASSIAGAQETQYFGPGTRLLVL.

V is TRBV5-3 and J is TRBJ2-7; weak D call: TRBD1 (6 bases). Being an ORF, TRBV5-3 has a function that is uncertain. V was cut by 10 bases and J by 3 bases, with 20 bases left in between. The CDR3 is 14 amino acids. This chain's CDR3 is CAEGDEGQSYEQYF. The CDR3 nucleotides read TGTGCCGAGGGGGACGAAGGACAGAGCTACGAGCAGTACTTC.